The present entry profiles one T cell receptor (beta chain) with its context. TCRdb's copy holds only in-frame clones and misses some; the assay was immunoSEQ multiplex PCR. The profile shows tens of thousands of clones, 92% of them singletons. The data were taken from a study of T cell changes during pregnancy in multiple sclerosis. CDR1 SQVTM and CDR2 ANQGSEA come from the germline V gene. Trimming took 7 bases from V and 2 from J; bases not matched to a gene: 11. There are 16 residues in the CDR3. The origin of this receptor is a female donor with multiple sclerosis, enrolled in a pregnancy study. V gene TRBV29-1 combines with J gene TRBJ2-7; 13 bases line up with TRBD2. Sequencing was performed on CD4+ T cells from peripheral blood mononuclear cells, taken after pregnancy. Here the CDR3 DNA reads TGCAGCGCAAGAACTAGCGGGAGGGCCTCAACCTACGAGCAGTACTTC. Translated: CSARTSGRASTYEQYF.